These 18 T cell receptor beta chains were all obtained from the same sample, sequenced in a study of blood T cell repertoires in COVID-19 (dated by TCRdb to the early 2020s). The library was prepared using the immunoSEQ multiplex PCR assay. In TCRdb, the immuneACCESS table is reduced to in-frame sequences with V and J assigned. These tables do not hold every clone; where another copy was compared, an unresolved V gene accounts for under half, and the others remain unexplained. This sample is represented by under 400,000 clones; 80% to 90% of them were singletons. The ten largest clones add up to 3.5% to 4.5% of the sample. The specimen sequenced was PBMCs or T cells enriched from blood (not recorded which). The receptors were gathered from a woman in her thirties or forties with acute COVID-19.

This chain uses TRBV18 with TRBJ2-6, with D uncertain. The CDR3 is 15 amino acids. Trimming left V 3 bases short and J 0 bases short, with 6 bases between. The germline gives CDR1 KGHSH, CDR2 LQKENI. CDR3 sequence reads: CASSPGVSGANVLTF. Here the CDR3 DNA reads TGTGCCAGCTCACCCGGAGTCTCTGGGGCCAACGTCCTGACTTTC.

V is TRBV27 and J is TRBJ1-1; possibly TRBD1 for D (5 bases). The CDR3 loop spans 14 amino acids. V dropped 0 bases and J dropped 1 base, with 6 bases sitting between them. The germline gives CDR1 MNHEY, CDR2 SMNVEV (reference sequence). CDR3 region: CASSLSTANTEAFF. In nucleotides, the CDR3 is TGTGCCAGCAGTTTATCGACAGCGAACACTGAAGCTTTCTTT.

The chain has TRBV4-3 and TRBJ2-2; perhaps TRBD2 as D (5 bases). Germline CDR1 LGHNA, CDR2 YSLEER. V lost 3 bases and J 0 bases, leaving 11 bases between the germline ends. CDR3 length: 16 residues. As DNA, the CDR3 is TGCGCCAGCAGCCAGCAGACTAATTCGAACACCGGGGAGCTGTTTTTT. Encoded protein: CASSQQTNSNTGELFF.

Worth noting for this clone: One junction end does not reproduce the germline sequence, and a read error may be involved. This chain connects TRBV3-1 (or the pseudogene TRBV3-2) to TRBJ1-2; D unclear. The CDR3 sequence is 15 residues long. Germline lookup yields CDR1 LGHDT and CDR2 YNNKEL (reference sequence). The CDR3 reads CASSPTVGSPLSVAF. For the CDR3, the DNA is TGTGCCAGCAGCCCCACAGTCGGCAGCCCTCTTTCTGTAGCCTTC.

The gene calls are TRBV27 and TRBJ1-2; 9 nucleotides line up with TRBD1. The CDR3 spans 15 residues. The germline V gene has CDR1 MNHEY and CDR2 SMNVEV (reference sequence). The J segment lost 5 bases and the V segment lost 5 bases, leaving 9 bases of the junction unmatched. The CDR3 region is CASSNTGGAGYGYTF. In DNA, the CDR3 is TGTGCCAGCAGTAATACAGGGGGCGCGGGTTATGGCTACACCTTC.

The rearrangement joins TRBV19 to TRBJ2-7; 11 bases are shared with TRBD2. The CDR3 contains 16 residues. Trimming took 5 bases from V and 6 from J; bases not matched to a gene: 12. The germline V gene has CDR1 LNHDA and CDR2 SQIVND (reference sequence). In DNA form, the CDR3 reads TGTGCCAGTAGTCCTATCAGACTAGCGGGACTATCCGAGCAGTACTTC. This codes for CASSPIRLAGLSEQYF.

This clone was counted a few times. This chain joins TRBV2 and TRBJ2-2; the match to TRBD1 covers 9 bases. The CDR3 contains 14 residues. The germline gives CDR1 SNHLY, CDR2 FYNNEI. V shed 7 bases, J shed 1 base, and the junction held 1 base outside the gene matches. CDR3 sequence reads: CASKGQGNTGELFF. The DNA for the CDR3 is TGTGCCAGCAAGGGACAGGGGAACACCGGGGAGCTGTTTTTT.

V and J are TRBV6-2 or TRBV6-3 and TRBJ1-2, with 10 bases lining up with TRBD1. In germline, CDR1 is MNHEY, CDR2 SVGEGT. CDR3 length equals 14 residues. With 4 bases clipped from V and 4 bases from J, the junction kept 3 bases outside the gene matches. This CDR3 reads CASSSTGGGYGYTF. CDR3 coding DNA: TGTGCCAGCAGTTCGACAGGGGGCGGCTATGGCTACACCTTC.

A single count supports this clone. J is TRBJ1-1 and V is TRBV19, with TRBD1 identical over 8 bases. Trimming cost V 6 bases and J 4 bases; bases outside gene matches: 4. In germline, CDR1 is LNHDA, CDR2 SQIVND (reference sequence). CDR3 size: 13 residues. This chain's CDR3 is CASRDRVATEAFF. CDR3 DNA sequence: TGTGCCAGTAGGGACAGGGTAGCCACTGAAGCTTTCTTT. The variable domain in full, with the rest retrieved from reference TRBV19 and TRBJ1-1, is DGGITQSPKYLFRKEGQNVTLSCEQNLNHDAMYWYRQDPGQGLRLIYYSQIVNDFQKGDIAEGYSVSREKKESFPLTVTSAQKNPTAFYLCASRDRVATEAFFGQGTRLTVV.

CDR3 sequence (DNA): TGTGCCAGCAGAGTCCTCGGGGACAGGGTGTGGACTGAAGCTTTCTTT. This encodes CASRVLGDRVWTEAFF. The chain combines TRBV27 with TRBJ1-1; 9 bases map to TRBD1. Germline CDR1 MNHEY, CDR2 SMNVEV (reference sequence). With 6 bases clipped from V and 5 bases from J, the junction kept 13 bases outside the gene matches. CDR3 length: 16 amino acids.

In DNA form, the CDR3 reads TGTGCCAGCAGTTCAAGGGACAGGGGGCGCACTGAAGCTTTCTTT. This gives the protein CASSSRDRGRTEAFF. The V call is TRBV6-5, the J call TRBJ1-1; 12 bases line up with TRBD1. Germline lookup yields CDR1 MNHEY and CDR2 SVGAGI. V shed 4 bases and J 4 bases; nucleotides not matched to a gene: 4. The CDR3 totals 15 residues.

Only a few counts were recorded for this clone. The chain uses TRBV25-1 and TRBJ2-1; TRBD1 agrees at 10 bases. Germline-derived CDR1 and CDR2 are MGHDK and SYGVNS. This CDR3 comprises 14 residues. V lost 3 bases to trimming and J lost 12 bases; unmatched junction nucleotides: 8. The CDR3 sequence is CASSDPAGTGAQFF. Written as DNA, the CDR3 is TGTGCCAGCAGTGACCCCGCCGGGACAGGGGCGCAGTTCTTC.

The chain has TRBV4-1 and TRBJ2-4, with 7 bases fitting TRBD2. V lost 4 bases, J lost 0 bases, and 3 bases stayed unmatched. From germline, CDR1 is MGHRA and CDR2 YSYEKL. The CDR3 consists of 15 residues. The CDR3 DNA reads TGCGCCAGCAGCCCCGGGAGGATAGCCAAAAACATTCAGTACTTC. Translating it yields CASSPGRIAKNIQYF.

This clone came up once. This sequence joins TRBV5-4 and TRBJ2-3; D gene ambiguous. V lost 2 bases and J 6 bases, leaving 13 bases between the germline ends. The CDR3 is 14 residues long. The V gene's germline CDR1 is SGHNT and CDR2 YYREEE (reference sequence). CDR3 DNA: TGTGCCAGCAGCTTTGGAGCGTCCCAGGATACGCAGTATTTT. This gives the protein CASSFGASQDTQYF.

Concerning this clone: The limits of the CDR3 on the DNA are not certain, so only TCRdb's listed CDR3 is given. V gene TRBV29-1 combines with J gene TRBJ1-1. Germline V gene lookup returns CDR1 SQVTM and CDR2 ANQGSEA. The CDR3 has 15 amino acids, counting both end residues. The chain's CDR3 is CSVEPKLSLEYGAFF.

This clone was detected only once. The J gene is TRBJ2-2, the V gene TRBV5-4, with unresolved D. The CDR3 runs 13 residues. Trimming left V 3 bases short and J 3 bases short, with 6 bases between. CDR1 is SGHNT and CDR2 is YYREEE in the germline V gene (reference sequence). The CDR3 loop is CASSSVYTGELFF. As DNA, the CDR3 is TGTGCCAGCAGCTCCGTGTACACCGGGGAGCTGTTTTTT.

The CDR3 is CASSYGLAGAYEQYF. The DNA of the CDR3 is TGTGCCAGCAGTTACGGCCTAGCGGGAGCCTACGAGCAGTACTTC. This chain connects TRBV6-5 to TRBJ2-7; 10 bases line up with TRBD2. The length of the CDR3 is 15 residues. Per the germline V gene, CDR1 is MNHEY and CDR2 is SVGAGI. V trimming: 2 bases; J trimming: 2 bases; junction bases outside the gene matches: 3.

The chain is built from TRBV2 and TRBJ1-5; D gene ambiguous. CDR1 is SNHLY and CDR2 is FYNNEI in the germline V gene. The CDR3 sequence is 16 residues long. Trimming stripped 6 bases from V and 1 base from J, with 16 bases between. CDR3 in amino acids: CASRDDTTGSNQPQHF. CDR3 sequence (DNA): TGTGCCAGCAGAGATGACACGACGGGAAGCAATCAGCCCCAGCATTTT.